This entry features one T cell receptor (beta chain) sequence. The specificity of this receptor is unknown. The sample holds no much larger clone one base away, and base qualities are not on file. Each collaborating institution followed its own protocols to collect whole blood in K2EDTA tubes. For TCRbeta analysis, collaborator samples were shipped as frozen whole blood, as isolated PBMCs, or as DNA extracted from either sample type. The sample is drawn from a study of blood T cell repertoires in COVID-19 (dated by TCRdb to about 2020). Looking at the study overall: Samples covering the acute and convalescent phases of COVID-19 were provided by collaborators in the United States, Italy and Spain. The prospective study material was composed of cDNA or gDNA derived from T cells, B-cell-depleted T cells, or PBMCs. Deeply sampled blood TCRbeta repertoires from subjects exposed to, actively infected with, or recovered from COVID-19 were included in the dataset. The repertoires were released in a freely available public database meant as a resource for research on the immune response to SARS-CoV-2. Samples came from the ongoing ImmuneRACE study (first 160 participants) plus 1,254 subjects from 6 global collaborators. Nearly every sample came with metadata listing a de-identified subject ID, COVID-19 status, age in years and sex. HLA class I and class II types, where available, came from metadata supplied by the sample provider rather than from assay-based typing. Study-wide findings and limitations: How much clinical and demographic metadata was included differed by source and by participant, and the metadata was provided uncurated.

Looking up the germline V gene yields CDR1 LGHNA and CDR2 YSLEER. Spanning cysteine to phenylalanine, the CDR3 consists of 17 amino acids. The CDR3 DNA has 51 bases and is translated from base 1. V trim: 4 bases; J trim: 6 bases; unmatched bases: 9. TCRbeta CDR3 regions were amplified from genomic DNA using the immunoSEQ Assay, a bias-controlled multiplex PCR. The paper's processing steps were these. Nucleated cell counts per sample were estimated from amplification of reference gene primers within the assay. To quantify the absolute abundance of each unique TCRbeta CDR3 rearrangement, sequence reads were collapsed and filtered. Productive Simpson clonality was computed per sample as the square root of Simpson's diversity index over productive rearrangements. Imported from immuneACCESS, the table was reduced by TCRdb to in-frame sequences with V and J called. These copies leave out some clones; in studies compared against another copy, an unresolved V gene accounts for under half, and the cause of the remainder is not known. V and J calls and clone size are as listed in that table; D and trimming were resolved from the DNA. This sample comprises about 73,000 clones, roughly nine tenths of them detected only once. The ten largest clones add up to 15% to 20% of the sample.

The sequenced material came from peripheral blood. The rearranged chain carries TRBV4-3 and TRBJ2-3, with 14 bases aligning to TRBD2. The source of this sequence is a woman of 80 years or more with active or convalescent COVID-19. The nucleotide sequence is TGCGCCAGCAGCCGAGGACTAGCGGGGGGAGGATGGGATACGCAGTATTTT. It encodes CASSRGLAGGGWDTQYF.